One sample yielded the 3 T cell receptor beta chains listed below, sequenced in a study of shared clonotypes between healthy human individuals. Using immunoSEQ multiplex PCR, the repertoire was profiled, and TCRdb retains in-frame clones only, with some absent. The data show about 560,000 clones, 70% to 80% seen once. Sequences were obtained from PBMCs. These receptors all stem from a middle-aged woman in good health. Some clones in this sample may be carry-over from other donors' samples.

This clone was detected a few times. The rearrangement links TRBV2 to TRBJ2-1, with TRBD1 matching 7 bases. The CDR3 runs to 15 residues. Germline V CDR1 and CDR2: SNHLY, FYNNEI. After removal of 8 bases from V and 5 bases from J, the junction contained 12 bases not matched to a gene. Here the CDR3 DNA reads TGTGCCAGCTCGTACAGGGGCTTTGGAGACAATGAGCAGTTCTTC. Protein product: CASSYRGFGDNEQFF.

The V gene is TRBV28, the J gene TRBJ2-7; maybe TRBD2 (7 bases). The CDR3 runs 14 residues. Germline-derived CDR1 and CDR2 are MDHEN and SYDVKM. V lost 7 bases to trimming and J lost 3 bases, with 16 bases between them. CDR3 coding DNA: TGTGCCAGCAATAAGGGGGGGTCTTTCTACGAGCAGTACTTC. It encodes CASNKGGSFYEQYF.

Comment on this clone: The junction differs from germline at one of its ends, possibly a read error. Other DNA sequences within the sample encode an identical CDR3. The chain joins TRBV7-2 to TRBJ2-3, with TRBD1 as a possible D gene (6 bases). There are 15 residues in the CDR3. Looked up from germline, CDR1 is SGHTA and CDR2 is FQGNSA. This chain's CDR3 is CASSFTQGLLDTQYF. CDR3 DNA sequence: TGTGCCAGTAGCTTCACACAGGGTTTGTTAGATACGCAGTATTTT. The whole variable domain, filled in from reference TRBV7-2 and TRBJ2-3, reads GAGVSQSPSNKVTEKGKDVELRCDPISGHTALYWYRQSLGQGLEFLIYFQGNSAPDKSGLPSDRFSAERTGGSVSTLTIQRTQQEDSAVYLCASSFTQGLLDTQYFGPGTRLTVL.